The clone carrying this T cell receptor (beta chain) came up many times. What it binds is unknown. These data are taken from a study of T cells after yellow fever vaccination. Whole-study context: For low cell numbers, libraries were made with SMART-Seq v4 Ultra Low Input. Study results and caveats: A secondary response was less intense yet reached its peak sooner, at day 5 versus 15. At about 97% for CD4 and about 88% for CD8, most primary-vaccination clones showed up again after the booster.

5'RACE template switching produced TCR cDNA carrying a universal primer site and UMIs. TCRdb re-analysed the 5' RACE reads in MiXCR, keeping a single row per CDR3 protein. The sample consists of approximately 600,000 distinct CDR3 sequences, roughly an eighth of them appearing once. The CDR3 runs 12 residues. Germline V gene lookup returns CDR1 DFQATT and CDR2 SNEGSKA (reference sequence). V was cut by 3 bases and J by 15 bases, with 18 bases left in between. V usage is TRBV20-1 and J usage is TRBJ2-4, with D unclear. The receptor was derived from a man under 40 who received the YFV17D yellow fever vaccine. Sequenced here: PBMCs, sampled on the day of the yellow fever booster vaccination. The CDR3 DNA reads TGCAGTGCTAGGGGTGACTCCCAGATGAGGTACTTC. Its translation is CSARGDSQMRYF.